The rows below give T cell receptor beta chains drawn from one sample of a study of OX40 agonist ivuxolimab in advanced cancers. Profiled with immunoSEQ multiplex PCR; TCRdb holds only in-frame clones, not every one. The repertoire includes about 120,000 clones, 93% of them detected once, and 0.15% to 0.16% sits in the top ten. The source was CD4+ or CD8+ T cells sorted from blood, collected in a trial of the OX40 agonist ivuxolimab. The receptors shown here come from an adult with an advanced solid tumor such as melanoma, head and neck, liver or kidney cancer. Each CDR3 is given without its conserved first and last residue. Size is omitted from some rows. Given values are once, few, many or a class for expanded clones.

>TRBJ2-3|TRBV7-9|.
ASSLAITDTQY
>TRBJ1-2|TRBV7-2|.
ASNTGTGNRYGYT
>TRBJ1-5|TRBV27|.
ASSLMSNQPQH
>TRBJ1-4|TRBV19|.
ASSKTGVGELF
>TRBJ2-7|TRBV6-5|few
ASTDRGRRYEQY
>TRBJ2-1|TRBV18|.
ASSSGTSGNEQF
>TRBJ1-5|TRBV5-5|.
ASRTGMGSNQPQH
>TRBJ2-1|TRBV11-3|.
ASSWSGTSGIGEQF
>TRBJ2-7|TRBV6-6|.
ASSPMYEQY
>TRBJ1-2|TRBV28|.
ASRTGNYGYT
>TRBJ2-5|TRBV5-1|.
ASSPGQSQETQY
>TRBJ1-1|TRBV6-5|.
ASRREDRPNTEAF
>TRBJ1-5|TRBV30|once
AWSDGGCNQPQH
>TRBJ1-6|TRBV10-2|.
ASRPSDRGNSPLH
>TRBJ2-3|TRBV28|.
ASSFASTDTQY
>TRBJ1-1|TRBV7-2|.
ASSFAPNTEAF
>TRBJ1-1|TRBV2|.
ASMRRNTEAF
>TRBJ2-7|TRBV6-1|.
ASSFHSYEQY
>TRBJ2-5|TRBV5-1|.
ASSSGGSWGETQY
>TRBJ1-5|TRBV19|.
ASTSGDSNQPQH
>TRBJ2-2|TRBV4-1|.
ASSQERIEENTGELF
>TRBJ2-3|TRBV28|.
ASSLTKLDTQY
>TRBJ2-6|TRBV7-2|.
ASSWDSSGANVLT
>TRBJ2-1|TRBV5-4|.
ASSLLGLEQF
>TRBJ1-1|TRBV19|.
ASSIVVGQFSEAF
>TRBJ1-6|TRBV5-4|few
ASSLEEGNSPLH
>TRBJ1-2|TRBV4-1|.
ASSQPRGTADGYT
>TRBJ2-1|TRBV7-2|.
ASSLQNRVHEQF
>TRBJ2-3|TRBV6-5|.
ASSYTLAGGTDTQY
>TRBJ2-1|TRBV29-1|.
SVEYSGQGQGEQF
>TRBJ1-2|TRBV7-2|.
ASSLGRDYGYT
>TRBJ1-4|TRBV9|.
ASSISPTTNEKLF
>TRBJ1-2|TRBV7-9|.
ASTPAAGYT
>TRBJ1-1|TRBV6-5|.
ASSYSGQGILGAF
>TRBJ1-4|TRBV19|.
ASSPQGQTNEKLF
>TRBJ1-1|TRBV9|.
ASSVGEQNTEAF
>TRBJ2-5|TRBV4-2|.
ASSQDDRGGRETQY
>TRBJ1-3|TRBV27|.
ASSRRLATGAGNTIY
>TRBJ2-7|TRBV9|once
ASSVGAISKGEQY
>TRBJ1-2|TRBV9|.
ASSALDSNYGYT
>TRBJ2-7|TRBV19|once
ASRKDRGSYEQY
>TRBJ2-2|TRBV7-2|.
ASSLYIAGTGELF
>TRBJ1-1|TRBV15|.
ATSSWPQRFNTEAF
>TRBJ2-7|TRBV30|.
AWAEGTSYEQY
>TRBJ1-3|TRBV5-1|.
ASSSTGQQGNTIY
>TRBJ1-5|TRBV5-6|.
ASSSLGRDDQPQH
>TRBJ1-2|TRBV6-6|.
ASSQADMFIYGYT
>TRBJ2-3|TRBV10-3|.
AISRSGGPDTQY
>TRBJ2-5|TRBV5-1|.
ASSLTAGVETQY
>TRBJ2-3|TRBV5-8|.
ASSLVGASTDTQY
>TRBJ2-7|TRBV9|few
ASSVAPSYDEQY
>TRBJ2-1|TRBV7-3|.
ASSYTEKNEQF
>TRBJ2-1|TRBV6-5|.
ASSYSSGGSHEQF